One sample yielded the 11 T cell receptor beta chains listed below, sequenced in a study of shared clonotypes between healthy human individuals. Terminally differentiated effector memory CD45RA+ cells were excluded by CCR7 positive selection of CD45RO-negative cells. Data came from immunoSEQ multiplex PCR; TCRdb stores just in-frame clones and leaves some out. The sample contains some 2.1 million clones, around 93% of which appear only once. The sequenced sample was naive CD8+ T cells from PBMCs. These receptors were collected from a man younger than 30 in good health. Some clones in this sample may be carry-over from other donors' samples.

The V call is TRBV29-1, the J call TRBJ2-7, with 7 bases fitting TRBD1. The CDR3 loop spans 13 amino acids. The V segment lost 6 bases and the J segment 5 bases; nucleotides outside the gene matches: 10. The germline CDR1 and CDR2 sequences are SQVTM and ANQGSEA. The CDR3 sequence is CSVNRQGGHEQYF. The CDR3, as DNA: TGCAGCGTAAATCGACAGGGTGGGCACGAGCAGTACTTC.

The rearrangement uses TRBV27 and TRBJ1-2; D gene unclear. V was clipped by 3 bases and J by 6 bases, with 20 bases between them. This CDR3 has 16 residues. Germline V gives CDR1 MNHEY, CDR2 SMNVEV (reference sequence). The CDR3 loop reads CASSFTGFDAWDGYTF. The CDR3 coding sequence is TGTGCCAGCAGTTTCACCGGGTTTGACGCTTGGGATGGCTACACCTTC.

The rearrangement joins TRBV4-1 to TRBJ1-1, with D unclear. CDR3 length: 13 residues. The ends were cut back, 5 bases at V and 0 bases at J, with 7 bases in the middle. Germline V lookup: CDR1 MGHRA, CDR2 YSYEKL. CDR3 DNA sequence: TGCGCCAGCAGCGAGGGTATGAACACTGAAGCTTTCTTT. Its protein is CASSEGMNTEAFF.

This rearrangement joins TRBV5-1 to TRBJ2-7, with D perhaps TRBD2 (6 bases). V was trimmed by 4 bases and J by 0 bases, leaving 8 bases between them. Germline CDR1 and CDR2: SGHRS and YFSETQ. CDR3 length: 13 amino acids. The CDR3 spells CASSPEGSYEQYF. The CDR3 DNA sequence: TGCGCCAGCAGCCCGGAGGGCTCCTACGAGCAGTACTTC.

The chain recombines TRBV27 with TRBJ2-7; D is unclear. CDR1 is MNHEY, CDR2 SMNVEV, per germline (reference sequence). Trimming pared 3 bases from V and 10 bases from J, leaving 19 bases between. This CDR3 has 14 residues. The DNA of the CDR3 is TGTGCCAGCAGTTTGGTAGGGTCAGCCCCACTTCAGTACTTC. Its translation: CASSLVGSAPLQYF.

This clone has ten or more counts. This same CDR3 is encoded by further DNA sequences in the sample. This chain connects TRBV27 to TRBJ1-1; D gene ambiguous. CDR1 and CDR2 from the germline V gene are MNHEY and SMNVEV (reference sequence). The CDR3 runs 14 residues. V lost 3 bases to trimming and J lost 0 bases, with 8 bases between them. The CDR3: CASSFGGMNTEAFF. The DNA for the CDR3 is TGTGCCAGCAGTTTTGGCGGAATGAACACTGAAGCTTTCTTT.

The chain carries TRBV7-9 and TRBJ2-2, with D possibly TRBD2 on 6 matching bases. Between the trimmed V and J ends, which lost 7 bases and 2 bases, there was a span of 20 bases. Germline V CDR1 and CDR2: SEHNR, FQNEAQ (reference sequence). The CDR3 loop spans 17 amino acids. CDR3 in DNA: TGTGCCAGCACCCTTATGGAGGGAGGACTAAACACCGGGGAGCTGTTTTTT. Protein product: CASTLMEGGLNTGELFF.

The CDR3 loop is CASSSPEREGSDTQYF. CDR3 DNA sequence: TGTGCCAGCAGCTCCCCCGAGCGGGAAGGGTCAGATACGCAGTATTTT. The V and J genes are TRBV7-8 and TRBJ2-3, with TRBD2 matching over 7 bases. The length of the CDR3 is 16 residues. V lost 4 bases to trimming and J lost 4 bases; unmatched junction nucleotides: 11. Per the germline V gene, CDR1 is SGHVS and CDR2 is FQNEAQ.

The gene calls are TRBV7-6 and TRBJ2-1, with D uncertain. The germline V gene has CDR1 SGHVS and CDR2 FNYEAQ. The CDR3 sequence is 15 residues long. V was shortened by 0 bases and J by 1 base, with 7 bases between the two germline ends. CDR3 bases: TGTGCCAGCAGCTTAGCACCCAGGTCCTACAATGAGCAGTTCTTC. Amino acid sequence: CASSLAPRSYNEQFF.

CDR3 protein: CSGTVPYNEQFF. CDR3 DNA sequence: TGCAGCGGGACGGTCCCCTACAATGAGCAGTTCTTC. This chain connects TRBV29-1 to TRBJ2-1; D gene ambiguous. The germline V and J ends were trimmed by 7 bases and 2 bases, with 9 bases remaining between them. CDR3 size: 12 residues. Germline V lookup: CDR1 SQVTM, CDR2 ANQGSEA.

The chain uses TRBV2 and TRBJ2-1; 10 bases are shared with TRBD1. CDR3 size: 15 residues. The J segment lost 4 bases and the V segment lost 3 bases, leaving 3 bases of the junction unmatched. Germline values: CDR1 SNHLY, CDR2 FYNNEI. The CDR3 loop is CASSDWDRGYNEQFF. CDR3 DNA sequence: TGTGCCAGCAGTGACTGGGACAGGGGATACAATGAGCAGTTCTTC.